This TCR beta chain was sequenced during a study of T cell repertoires in cytomegalovirus infection (dated by TCRdb to between 2019 and 2020). Concerning the study at large: Alongside well-studied HLA-B-restricted epitopes, the peptide stimulations were aimed at recently identified HLA-C-restricted CMV epitopes, whose presentation resists viral immunomodulation. The HLA type of each donor mattered for the analysis, because public TCR beta signatures pointed to carriage of CMV infection along with the matching HLA type. Broad study findings and their caveats: The ex vivo response was dominated by HLA-C-restricted CMV-specific TCR beta clonotypes, and the single most frequent clonotype in two of eight donors was supplied by these HLA-C-restricted clonotypes. In both this cohort and an independent 352-donor cohort, the cumulative frequency of public TCR beta family members distinguished carriers of CMV infection plus the relevant HLA type.

This specimen's treatment or condition label, per the study, means: in vitro stimulation with specific CMV peptide epitopes to enrich CMV-specific T cells. The CDR3 holds 14 amino acids from the cysteine to the phenylalanine. Only the CDR3 DNA stays, 42 bases, in frame from base 1. V loses 10 bases, J loses 1 base, and the germline ends lie 16 bases apart. CDR1 and CDR2 (SNHLY, FYNNEI) derive from the germline V gene. This sample was sequenced with an Illumina HiSeq 1500. In-frame beta chains were kept once TCRdb had trimmed the public reads at Q25 with fastp and called clones with MiXCR. Rows matching on CDR3 protein sequence are summarized as one entry with the most common DNA and genes. The sample data list some 700,000 distinct CDR3 sequences, and around 35% of these were observed just once. 18% of the sample lies in the top ten. Concerning this clonotype itself: What antigen it recognizes has not been identified. Base qualities are missing; no much larger clone stands one base away.

The sequenced sample was cultured PBMCs, obtained from culture after CMV antigen stimulation. The rearrangement joined TRBV2 to TRBJ2-5, with the D call tentatively TRBD1 or TRBD2, each fitting 6 bases. The TCR sequence derives from a human donor in good health (CMV status not recorded). Some clones in this sample may be carry-over from other donors' samples. The DNA reads as follows: TGTGCCACCTCCATACAGGGAGGCCAAGAGACCCAGTACTTC. This translates into CATSIQGGQETQYF.